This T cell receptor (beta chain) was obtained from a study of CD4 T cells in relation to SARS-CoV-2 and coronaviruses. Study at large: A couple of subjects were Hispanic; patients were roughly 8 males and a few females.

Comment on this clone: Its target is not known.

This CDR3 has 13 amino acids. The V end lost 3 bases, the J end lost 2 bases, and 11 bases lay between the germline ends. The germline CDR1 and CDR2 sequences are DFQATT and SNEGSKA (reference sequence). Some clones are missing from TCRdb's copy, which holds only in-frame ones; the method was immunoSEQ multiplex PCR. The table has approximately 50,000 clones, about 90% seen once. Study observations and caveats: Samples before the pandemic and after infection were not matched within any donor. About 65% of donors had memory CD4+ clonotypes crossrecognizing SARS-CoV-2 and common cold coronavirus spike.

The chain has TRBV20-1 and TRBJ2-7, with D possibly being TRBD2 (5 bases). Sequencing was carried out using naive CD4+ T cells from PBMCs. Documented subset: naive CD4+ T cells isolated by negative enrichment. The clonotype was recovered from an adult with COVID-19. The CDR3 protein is CSASVAGPYEQYF. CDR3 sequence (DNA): TGCAGTGCTAGTGTGGCGGGCCCCTACGAGCAGTACTTC.